This T cell receptor (beta chain) was recorded in a study of blood T cell repertoires in COVID-19. The overall study: Researchers got acute and convalescent COVID-19 samples from the United States, Italy and Spain. Sample material is recorded as cDNA or gDNA derived from T cells, B-cell-depleted T cells, or PBMCs.

Cohort allocation depended upon clinical history that participants reported. Germline-derived CDR1 and CDR2 are LNHDA and SQIVND (reference sequence). With 3 bases removed from V and 3 bases from J, the gap between germline ends came to 15 bases. The CDR3 length is 15 residues. Some clones are missing from TCRdb's copy, which holds only in-frame ones; the method was immunoSEQ multiplex PCR. The data contain 210,000 or so clones, approximately 89% of them seen just once; the ten biggest clones take up around 3.6%. The sample taken for sequencing was PBMCs or T cells enriched from blood (not recorded which). This chain uses TRBV19 with TRBJ2-7; D gene unclear. The origin of this receptor is a woman in her thirties who had been exposed to COVID-19. In nucleotides, the CDR3 is TGTGCCAGTAGTATCGGCGGCGGAATGTTCTACGAGCAGTACTTC. This gives the protein CASSIGGGMFYEQYF.